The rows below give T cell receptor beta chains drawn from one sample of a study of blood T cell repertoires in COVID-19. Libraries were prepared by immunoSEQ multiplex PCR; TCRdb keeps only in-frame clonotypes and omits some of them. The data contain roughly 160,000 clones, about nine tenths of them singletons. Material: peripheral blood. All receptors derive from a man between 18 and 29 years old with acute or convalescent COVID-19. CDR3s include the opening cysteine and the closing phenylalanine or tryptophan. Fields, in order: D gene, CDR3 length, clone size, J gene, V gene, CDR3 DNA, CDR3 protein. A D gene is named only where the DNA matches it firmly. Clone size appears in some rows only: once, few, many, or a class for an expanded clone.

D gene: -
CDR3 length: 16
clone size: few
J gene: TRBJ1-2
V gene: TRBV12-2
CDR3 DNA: TGTGCAAGTCGCTTACCGCTAACTACCGGGAACTATGGCTACACCTTC
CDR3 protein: CASRLPLTTGNYGYTF

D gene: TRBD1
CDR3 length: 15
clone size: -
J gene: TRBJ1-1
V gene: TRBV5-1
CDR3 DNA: TGCGCCAGCAGCGACCCGGGACAGCCCAACACTGAAGCTTTCTTT
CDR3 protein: CASSDPGQPNTEAFF

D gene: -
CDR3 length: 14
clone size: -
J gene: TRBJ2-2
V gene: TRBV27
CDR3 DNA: TGTGCCAGCAGACCAGCGGGCGGCACCGGGGAGCTGTTTTTT
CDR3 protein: CASRPAGGTGELFF

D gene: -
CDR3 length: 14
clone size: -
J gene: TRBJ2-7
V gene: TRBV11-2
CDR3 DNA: TGTGCCAGCAGGAGTTCAACAGGGAACTACGAGCAGTACTTC
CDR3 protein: CASRSSTGNYEQYF

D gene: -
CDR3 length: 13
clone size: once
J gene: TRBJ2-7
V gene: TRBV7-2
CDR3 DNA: TGTGCCAGCAGCTTACGGCGGGTCTACGAGCAGTACTTC
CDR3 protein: CASSLRRVYEQYF

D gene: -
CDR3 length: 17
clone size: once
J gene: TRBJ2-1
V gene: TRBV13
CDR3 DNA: TGTGCCAGCAGCTTAGGGGAGGTGCAACACTACCCTAATGAGCAGTTCTTC
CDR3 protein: CASSLGEVQHYPNEQFF

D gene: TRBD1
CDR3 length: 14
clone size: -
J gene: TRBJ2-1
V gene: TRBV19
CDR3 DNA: TGTGCCAGCTCACAGGGGCCGGTAGGGAATGAGCAGTTCTTC
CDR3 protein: CASSQGPVGNEQFF

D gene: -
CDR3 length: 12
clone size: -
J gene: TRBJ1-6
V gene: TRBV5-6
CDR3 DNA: TGTGCCAGCAGCTTAACAGACTCACCCCTCCACTTT
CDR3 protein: CASSLTDSPLHF

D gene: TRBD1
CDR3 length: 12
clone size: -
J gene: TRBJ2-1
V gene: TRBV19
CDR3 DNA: TGTGCCAGTAGTACACAGGGGTATGAGCAGTTCTTC
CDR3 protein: CASSTQGYEQFF

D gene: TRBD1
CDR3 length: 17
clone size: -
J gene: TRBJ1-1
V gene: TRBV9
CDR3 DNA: TGTGCCAGCAGCGGCCCCGGGACAGGGGGTTTGAACACTGAAGCTTTCTTT
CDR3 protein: CASSGPGTGGLNTEAFF

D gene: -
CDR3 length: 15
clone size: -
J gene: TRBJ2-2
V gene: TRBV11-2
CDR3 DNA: TGTGCCAGCAGCTTTGGGACTCTCGGCACCGGGGAGCTGTTTTTT
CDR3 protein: CASSFGTLGTGELFF

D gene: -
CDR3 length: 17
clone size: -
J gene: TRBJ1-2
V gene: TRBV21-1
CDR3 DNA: TGTGCCCCGGGACAGGGGGCCCAGCCTACGACTAACTATGGCTACACCTTC
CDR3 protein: CAPGQGAQPTTNYGYTF

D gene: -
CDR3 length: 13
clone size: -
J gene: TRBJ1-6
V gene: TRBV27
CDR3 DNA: TGTGCCACCCGAGACAGGCTGAATTCACCCCTCCACTTT
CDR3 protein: CATRDRLNSPLHF

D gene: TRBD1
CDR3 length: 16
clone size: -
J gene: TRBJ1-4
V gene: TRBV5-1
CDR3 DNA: TGCGCCAGCAGCTCCGGGACAGGGGGCCGTAATGAAAAACTGTTTTTT
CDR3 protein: CASSSGTGGRNEKLFF

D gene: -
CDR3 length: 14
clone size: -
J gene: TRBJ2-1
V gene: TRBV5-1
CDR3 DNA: TGCGCCAGCAGCTTGGATCGGTCTAACGATGAGCAGTTCTTC
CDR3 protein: CASSLDRSNDEQFF

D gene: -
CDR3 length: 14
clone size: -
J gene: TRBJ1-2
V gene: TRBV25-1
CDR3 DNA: TGTGCCAGCCGTGAAACGGACAGAAGCTATGGCTACACCTTC
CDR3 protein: CASRETDRSYGYTF

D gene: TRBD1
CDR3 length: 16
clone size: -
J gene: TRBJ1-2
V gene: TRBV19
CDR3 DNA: TGTGCCAGTAGTATAACGGGACAGGGGGCGTTCTATGGCTACACCTTC
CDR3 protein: CASSITGQGAFYGYTF

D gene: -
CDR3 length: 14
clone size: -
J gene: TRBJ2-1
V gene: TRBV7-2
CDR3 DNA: TGTGCCAGCAGCTTAGTGGCAGGTTGGAATGAGCAGTTCTTC
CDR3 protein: CASSLVAGWNEQFF

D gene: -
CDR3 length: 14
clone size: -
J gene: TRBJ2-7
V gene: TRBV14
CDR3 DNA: TGTGCCAGCAGCCTGGAAGGACATGACTACGAGCAGTACTTC
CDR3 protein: CASSLEGHDYEQYF

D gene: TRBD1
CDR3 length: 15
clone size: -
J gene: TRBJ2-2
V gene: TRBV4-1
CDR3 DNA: TGCGCCAGCAGCCGGGGACAGGGTTACACCGGGGAGCTGTTTTTT
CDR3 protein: CASSRGQGYTGELFF

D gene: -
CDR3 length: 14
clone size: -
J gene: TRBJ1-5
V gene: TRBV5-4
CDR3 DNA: TGTGCCAGCAGCCCTGGGGCCTATGGACAGCCCCAGCATTTT
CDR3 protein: CASSPGAYGQPQHF

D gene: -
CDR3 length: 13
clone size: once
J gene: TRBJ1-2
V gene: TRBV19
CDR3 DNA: TGTGCCAGTAGTAGCCGGGACACATATGGCTACACCTTC
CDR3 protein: CASSSRDTYGYTF

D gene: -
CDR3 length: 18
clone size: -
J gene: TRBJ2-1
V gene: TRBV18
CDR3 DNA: TGTGCCAGCTCACTTTACAGGGATGGGGCGGGCTCCTACAATGAGCAGTTCTTC
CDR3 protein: CASSLYRDGAGSYNEQFF

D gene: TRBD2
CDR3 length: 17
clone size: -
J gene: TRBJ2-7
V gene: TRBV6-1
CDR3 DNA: TGTGCCAGCAGTGTATACGGGGGTGGGACTAGCGTGTACGAGCAGTACTTC
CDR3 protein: CASSVYGGGTSVYEQYF

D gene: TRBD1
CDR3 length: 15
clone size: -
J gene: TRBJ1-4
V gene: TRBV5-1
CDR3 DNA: TGCGCCAGCAGCTTCCGGACAGGTTCTAATGAAAAACTGTTTTTT
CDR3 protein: CASSFRTGSNEKLFF

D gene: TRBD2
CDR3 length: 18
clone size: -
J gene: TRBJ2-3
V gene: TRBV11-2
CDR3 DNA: TGTGCCAGCAGCTTAGATCCATCTAGCGGGGGGGGCACAGATACGCAGTATTTT
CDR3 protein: CASSLDPSSGGGTDTQYF

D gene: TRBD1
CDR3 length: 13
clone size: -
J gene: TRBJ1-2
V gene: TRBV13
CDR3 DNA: TGTGCCAGCAGCTTGGAACAGGGGGATGGCTACACCTTC
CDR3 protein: CASSLEQGDGYTF